The rows below give T cell receptor beta chains drawn from one sample of a study of T cell responses to AZD1222 COVID-19 vaccine. Assay: immunoSEQ multiplex PCR; the TCRdb copy retains only in-frame clones and omits some. Counted here are roughly 150,000 clones, 80% to 90% occurring once; the ten biggest clones make up 6.9%. The sequencing used peripheral blood, collected after recovery from COVID-19. These receptors were taken from an adult who had recovered from COVID-19. Each CDR3 is given with its conserved first and last residue. Fields, in order: D gene, clone size, V gene, J gene, CDR3 DNA, CDR3 protein. A D gene is named only where the DNA matches it firmly. Rows give clone size only sometimes, using once, few, many, or a class for an expanded clone.

.	.	TRBV15	TRBJ1-3	TGTGCCACCAGCGATAAAGGGGTCCCAGGAAACACCATATATTTT	CATSDKGVPGNTIYF
.	.	TRBV20-1	TRBJ2-7	TGCAGTGCGCAGGAGTTCTACGAGCAGTACTTC	CSAQEFYEQYF
TRBD1	once	TRBV5-4	TRBJ2-2	TGTGCCAGCAGCCCGGGGGACAGGGGGTACACCGGGGAGCTGTTTTTT	CASSPGDRGYTGELFF
.	.	TRBV14	TRBJ1-2	TGTGCCAGCAGCCAAGCACTATCTAAGGCACGCTATGGCTACACCTTC	CASSQALSKARYGYTF
.	.	TRBV2	TRBJ1-6	TGTGCCAGCAGTGAGGTAGGGGACAATTCACCCCTCCACTTT	CASSEVGDNSPLHF
.	.	TRBV6-5	TRBJ1-5	TGTGCCAGCAGTTCCGTATTTGGCCAGCCCCAGCATTTT	CASSSVFGQPQHF
.	.	TRBV5-5	TRBJ1-1	TGTGCCAGCAGCTTGGTCCAGGGTTTTGGCACTGAAGCTTTCTTT	CASSLVQGFGTEAFF
.	.	TRBV19	TRBJ1-3	TGTGCCAGTACATGGGGTACTGGAAACACCATATATTTT	CASTWGTGNTIYF
.	once	TRBV5-1	TRBJ1-1	TGCGCCAGCAGCCCGGGCTCCGCCACTGAAGCTTTCTTT	CASSPGSATEAFF
.	.	TRBV18	TRBJ2-7	TGTGCCAGCTCAATCACCCAGGGGCGGGTAGGCAACGAGCAGTACTTC	CASSITQGRVGNEQYF
.	.	TRBV5-1	TRBJ2-5	TGCGCCAGCAGCGTAGACCAAGAGACCCAGTACTTC	CASSVDQETQYF
TRBD2	.	TRBV4-1	TRBJ2-1	TGCGCCAGCAGCCAAGAAAGGGTACTAGCGGGAAATGAGCAGTTCTTC	CASSQERVLAGNEQFF
.	.	TRBV28	TRBJ1-2	TGTGCCAGCAGTTTAGATCCGGAGAATGGCTACACCTTC	CASSLDPENGYTF
.	.	TRBV19	TRBJ1-1	TGTGCCAGTAGCTCCTTACAGGGCGGGGGGGACACTGAAGCTTTCTTT	CASSSLQGGGDTEAFF
.	.	TRBV18	TRBJ2-5	TGTGCCAGCTCACCACCGGGACCGGCTCTGGAGGAGACCCAGTACTTC	CASSPPGPALEETQYF
TRBD2	.	TRBV7-7	TRBJ2-1	TGTGCTAGCAGCCCGACTAGCGACAGCTCCTACAATGAGCAGTTCTTC	CASSPTSDSSYNEQFF
.	.	TRBV28	TRBJ1-1	TGTGCCAGCAGTTTAAGTGCATTCCCTGAAGCTTTCTTT	CASSLSAFPEAFF
.	once	TRBV28	TRBJ1-4	TGTGCCAGCAGTTTACACGGGAATCCAACTAATGAAAAACTGTTTTTT	CASSLHGNPTNEKLFF
.	.	TRBV7-2	TRBJ2-5	TGTGCCAGCAGCTACTCCGGGACCCTCCAAGAGACCCAGTACTTC	CASSYSGTLQETQYF
.	.	TRBV6-1	TRBJ1-1	TGTGCCAGCAGTGAATCGGGCTGGGCGAACACTGAAGCTTTCTTT	CASSESGWANTEAFF
TRBD1	.	TRBV7-3	TRBJ1-1	TGTGCCAGCAGCTTAGCCGCGACAGGGCCCACTGAAGCTTTCTTT	CASSLAATGPTEAFF
.	few	TRBV5-1	TRBJ2-1	TGCGCCAGCAGCTTGGCCTGGGGGCAGGGAGGCAATGAGCAGTTCTTC	CASSLAWGQGGNEQFF
.	.	TRBV10-3	TRBJ2-1	TGTGCCATCAGTGAACATGGGACACAAGGGATCAATGAGCAGTTCTTC	CAISEHGTQGINEQFF
TRBD1	.	TRBV10-3	TRBJ1-6	TGTGCCATCACTTCAGGACAGGGGATTCATTCACCCCTCCACTTT	CAITSGQGIHSPLHF
.	.	TRBV6-6	TRBJ1-2	TGTGCCAGCAGTCAAGTGCGGAACTATGGCTACACCTTC	CASSQVRNYGYTF
.	.	TRBV6-5	TRBJ1-2	TGTGCCAGCAGCCCCCGGGAGAGGAACTATGGCTACACCTTC	CASSPRERNYGYTF
.	once	TRBV5-5	TRBJ1-1	TGTGCCAGCAGCTTGGGAGTTGGGGAGACTGAAGCTTTCTTT	CASSLGVGETEAFF
.	.	TRBV2	TRBJ2-1	TGTGCCAGCAGGGACAGCCTAGGGTCCTACAATGAGCAGTTCTTC	CASRDSLGSYNEQFF
.	.	TRBV4-3	TRBJ1-2	TGCGCCAGCAGCCAAGATATGGGACACCTTAACTATGGCTACACCTTC	CASSQDMGHLNYGYTF
.	.	TRBV15	TRBJ1-5	TGTGCCACCAGGGGGATAGGGGATCTTACGGCAGCCCAGCATTTT	CATRGIGDLTAAQHF
TRBD1	.	TRBV4-2	TRBJ2-2	TGTGCCAGCAGCCAAGATCCGGACAGGGTGGCCGGGGAGCTGTTTTTT	CASSQDPDRVAGELFF
.	.	TRBV11-3	TRBJ1-2	TGTGCCAGCCCCCCCACCGAAGACAGGAACAACTATGGCTACACCTTC	CASPPTEDRNNYGYTF
.	.	TRBV25-1	TRBJ2-2	TGTGCCAGCAGTGAGGAGGGTAGAAACACCGGGGAGCTGTTTTTT	CASSEEGRNTGELFF
TRBD1	.	TRBV18	TRBJ1-4	TGTGCCAGCTCACCAGATACCGGGACAGCGCTCTCAAAACTGTTTTTT	CASSPDTGTALSKLFF
.	.	TRBV2	TRBJ1-1	TGTGCCAGCAGTGAAGCATCGCGGCGCGCTTTCTTT	CASSEASRRAFF